The clone carrying this T cell receptor beta chain came up a few times. What it recognizes is unknown. The data were taken from a study of T-cell memory formation after mild COVID-19. The study, taken as a whole, reports: Pre-infection memory already had some responding clones, implying cross-reactive memory joined.

A single record per CDR3 protein comes from TCRdb applying MiXCR to the 5' RACE reads. This sample has 470,000 or so distinct CDR3 sequences, with more than 15% found just once. The CDR3 is made up of 12 amino acids. Trimming took 6 bases from V and 6 from J, leaving 9 bases between them. CDR1 is LNHDA, CDR2 SQIVND, per germline (reference sequence). J is TRBJ1-5 and V is TRBV19, with no clear D. Sequences were obtained from PBMCs or a T cell subset sorted from them (not recorded which). The sequence derives from a man aged 18 to 30 who had mild COVID-19 (a few samples of this study predate the infection). Cell type and time point are not known. The CDR3 nucleotides read TGTGCCAGTAGCAATGGACCTCAGCCCCAGCATTTT. This translates into CASSNGPQPQHF. The full variable domain, completed using reference TRBV19 and TRBJ1-5, is DGGITQSPKYLFRKEGQNVTLSCEQNLNHDAMYWYRQDPGQGLRLIYYSQIVNDFQKGDIAEGYSVSREKKESFPLTVTSAQKNPTAFYLCASSNGPQPQHFGDGTRLSIL.